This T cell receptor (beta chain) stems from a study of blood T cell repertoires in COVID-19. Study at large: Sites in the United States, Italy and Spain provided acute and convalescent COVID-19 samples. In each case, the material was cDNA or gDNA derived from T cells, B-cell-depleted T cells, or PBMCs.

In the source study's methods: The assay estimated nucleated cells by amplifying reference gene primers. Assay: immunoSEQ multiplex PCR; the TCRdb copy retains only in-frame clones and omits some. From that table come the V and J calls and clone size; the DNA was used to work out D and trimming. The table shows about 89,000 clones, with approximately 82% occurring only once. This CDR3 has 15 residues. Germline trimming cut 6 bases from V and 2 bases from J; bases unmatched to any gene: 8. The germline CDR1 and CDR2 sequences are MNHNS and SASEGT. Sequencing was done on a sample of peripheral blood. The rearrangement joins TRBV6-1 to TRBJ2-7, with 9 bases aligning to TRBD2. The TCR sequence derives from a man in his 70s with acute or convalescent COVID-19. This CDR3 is CASSSGLAGPYEQYF. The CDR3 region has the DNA TGTGCCAGCAGCTCCGGGCTAGCGGGGCCCTACGAGCAGTACTTC.